The entry that follows covers one T cell receptor (beta chain) sequence. The antigen is unknown. At survey level, the immunoSEQ assay was run in its v3.0 version. What sequencing targeted per sample was about 35,000-55,000 T-cell genomes. Here immunoSEQ multiplex PCR was the method, and the copy in TCRdb shows in-frame clones only, minus some. The sample lists tens of thousands of clones, about 93% occurring once. This CDR3 contains 18 residues. The data originate from a study of long-term antiretroviral therapy in people with HIV. Study findings and constraints: Clonal expansions arising prior to ART prevailed in the repertoire at every time point.

Donors each had at least one pre-ART PBMC sample and at least two post-ART ones. V gene TRBV21-1 combines with J gene TRBJ1-5; TRBD1, the table's D call, lacks a check against the DNA. TRBV21-1 is a pseudogene. The sequence was obtained from a woman between 40 and 55 years old with HIV. Sequencing used unsorted PBMCs, obtained roughly 6.5 years after starting antiretroviral therapy. As DNA, the CDR3 is TGTGCCAGCAGCTTCCAAACCGGGACAGCTCTTAGCAATCAGCCCCAGCATTTT. Residues: CASSFQTGTALSNQPQHF.